This T cell receptor beta chain was captured in a study of human T cells and chemical hapten exposure. At the level of the study: The use of 2% DPC on approximately 2 cm by approximately 2 cm of upper inner arm skin constituted sensitization. Per-sample TCR yield variability stemmed mainly from small pooled library volume differences.

The time point: patch test 3, about 24 weeks after DPC sensitization. Regarding treatment: therapeutic diphenylcyclopropenone sensitization with weekly scalp DPC. Sample donors consisted of patients with alopecia, aged 18 to 70 years, who were suitable for DPC. Germline V lookup: CDR1 SGHVS, CDR2 FQNEAQ. The V end lost 0 bases, the J end lost 5 bases, and 10 bases lay between the germline ends. CDR3 length: 14 amino acids. Unique molecular identifiers were attached to individual cDNA molecules within the library. Via MiXCR, TCRdb re-called the RACE reads, giving one row per CDR3 protein. The sample lists approximately 160,000 distinct CDR3 sequences; about a quarter were seen once.

The sequence was obtained from a woman aged 18-29 years with alopecia areata. Some clones in this sample may be carry-over from other donors' samples. J is TRBJ2-5 and V is TRBV7-8; either TRBD1 or TRBD2 may supply D (5 bases each). The sequenced sample was whole blood, obtained in connection with sensitization to the hapten diphenylcyclopropenone (DPC). The CDR3 reads CASSLAGDGETQYF. CDR3 bases: TGTGCCAGCAGCTTAGCTGGGGACGGCGAGACCCAGTACTTC.